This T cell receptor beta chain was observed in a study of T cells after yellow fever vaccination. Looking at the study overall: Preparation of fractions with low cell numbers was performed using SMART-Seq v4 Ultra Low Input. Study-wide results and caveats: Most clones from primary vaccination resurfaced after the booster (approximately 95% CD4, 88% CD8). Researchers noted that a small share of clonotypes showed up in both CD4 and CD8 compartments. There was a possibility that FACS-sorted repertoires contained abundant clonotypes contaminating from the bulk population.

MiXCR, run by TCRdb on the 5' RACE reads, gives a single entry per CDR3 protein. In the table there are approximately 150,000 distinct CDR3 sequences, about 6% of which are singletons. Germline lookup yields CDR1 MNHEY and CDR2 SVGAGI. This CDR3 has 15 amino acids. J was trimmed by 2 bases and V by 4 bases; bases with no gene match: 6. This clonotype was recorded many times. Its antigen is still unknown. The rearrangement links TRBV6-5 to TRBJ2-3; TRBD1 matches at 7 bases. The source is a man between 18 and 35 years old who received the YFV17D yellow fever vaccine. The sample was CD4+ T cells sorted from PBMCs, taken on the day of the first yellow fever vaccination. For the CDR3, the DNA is TGTGCCAGCAGTTCGACAGGGAAGGTCACAGATACGCAGTATTTT. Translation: CASSSTGKVTDTQYF.